Listed below are T cell receptor beta chains from one sample, sequenced in a study of CD8+ T cells in alopecia areata. Sequencing used immunoSEQ multiplex PCR; TCRdb keeps in-frame clones, though not all of them. The table has about 140,000 clones, around 87% seen once; the top ten hold over 10%. The sample in question was CD8+ T cells sorted from blood, obtained at week 4, from a patient treated with tofacitinib. Receptor source: a human donor with alopecia areata. Both conserved end residues are part of each CDR3. D genes are given only for firm matches. Where a row states a size, it is once, few, many or the class of an expanded clone; other rows omit it.

>TRBJ2-1|TRBV25-1|NA|NA
CASSASRDPINEQFF
TGTGCCAGCAGTGCATCTCGGGATCCCATCAATGAGCAGTTCTTC
>TRBJ2-7|TRBV5-4|NA|NA
CASRPWGSSYEQYF
TGTGCCAGCAGGCCATGGGGCTCCTCCTACGAGCAGTACTTC
>TRBJ2-7|TRBV7-8|TRBD1|NA
CASSYRGATYEQYF
TGTGCCAGCAGCTACAGGGGCGCAACCTACGAGCAGTACTTC
>TRBJ2-4|TRBV29-1|NA|NA
CSVGGVKAKNIQYF
TGCAGCGTTGGAGGAGTGAAAGCCAAAAACATTCAGTACTTC
>TRBJ1-5|TRBV19|NA|NA
CASSMARKGSNQPQHF
TGTGCCAGTAGTATGGCCCGAAAGGGAAGCAATCAGCCCCAGCATTTT
>TRBJ1-2|TRBV15|NA|NA
CATSRDRVNYGYTF
TGTGCCACCAGCAGGGACAGAGTAAACTATGGCTACACCTTC
>TRBJ1-1|TRBV30|TRBD1|NA
CAWSEEGGGYTEAFF
TGTGCCTGGAGTGAGGAGGGAGGGGGCTACACTGAAGCTTTCTTT
>TRBJ2-5|TRBV5-1|NA|NA
CASSLEQGQGETQYF
TGCGCCAGCAGCTTGGAGCAGGGGCAGGGCGAAACCCAGTACTTC
>TRBJ2-1|TRBV5-6|NA|NA
CASSFRLGDSYNEQFF
TGTGCCAGCAGCTTCAGACTCGGGGACTCCTACAATGAGCAGTTCTTC
>TRBJ2-3|TRBV2|NA|NA
CASSPSRRGGTDTQYF
TGTGCCAGCAGCCCCTCAAGGCGCGGGGGCACAGATACGCAGTATTTT
>TRBJ2-5|TRBV5-4|TRBD1|NA
CASSLLGQGTFDQYF
TGTGCCAGCAGCTTGTTAGGACAGGGAACCTTTGACCAGTACTTC
>TRBJ2-7|TRBV4-1|TRBD1|NA
CASSQGQGPTYEQYF
TGCGCCAGCAGCCAAGGACAGGGCCCCACCTACGAGCAGTACTTC
>TRBJ2-6|TRBV12-5|NA|few
CASGQETGNGANVLTF
TGTGCTAGTGGCCAAGAAACAGGGAACGGGGCCAACGTCCTGACTTTC
>TRBJ2-7|TRBV30|TRBD1|NA
CAWSPPPGQGIYEQYF
TGTGCCTGGAGTCCTCCTCCGGGACAGGGAATCTACGAGCAGTACTTC
>TRBJ2-5|TRBV6-5|NA|NA
CASSYGGMGETQYF
TGTGCCAGCAGTTACGGGGGGATGGGGGAGACCCAGTACTTC
>TRBJ2-7|TRBV10-2|NA|NA
CASSDGPREQYF
TGCGCCAGCAGCGATGGACCTCGCGAGCAGTACTTC
>TRBJ1-1|TRBV5-4|TRBD1|NA
CASTQDRVETEAFF
TGTGCCAGCACCCAGGACAGGGTAGAAACTGAAGCTTTCTTT
>TRBJ2-5|TRBV30|NA|NA
CAWSVLTFQETQYF
TGTGCCTGGAGTGTACTGACTTTCCAAGAGACCCAGTACTTC
>TRBJ2-7|TRBV30|NA|NA
CAWSVLAGAYEQYF
TGTGCCTGGAGTGTACTCGCGGGCGCCTACGAGCAGTACTTC
>TRBJ1-3|TRBV7-3|NA|NA
CARGGQSWLDGNTIYF
TGTGCCAGGGGGGGACAATCCTGGTTGGATGGAAACACCATATATTTT
>TRBJ1-3|TRBV4-2|NA|NA
CASSPESGDTIYF
TGTGCCAGCAGCCCTGAGAGCGGGGACACCATATATTTT
>TRBJ2-3|TRBV9|NA|NA
CASTKEGGTDTQYF
TGTGCCAGCACCAAGGAGGGGGGCACAGATACGCAGTATTTT
>TRBJ2-3|TRBV29-1|TRBD2|few
CSVDPGLAGGPDTQYF
TGCAGCGTTGACCCCGGACTAGCGGGAGGGCCCGATACGCAGTATTTT
>TRBJ2-7|TRBV27|NA|NA
CASSWGERYEQYF
TGTGCCAGCAGTTGGGGGGAACGCTACGAGCAGTACTTC
>TRBJ2-5|TRBV30|TRBD2|NA
CAWRPGLAAPYGNQETQYF
TGTGCCTGGAGGCCGGGACTAGCGGCTCCTTATGGGAACCAAGAGACCCAGTACTTC
>TRBJ2-7|TRBV7-9|NA|once
CASSQGRYEQYF
TGTGCAAGCTCACAGGGCCGATACGAGCAGTACTTC
>TRBJ2-1|TRBV5-1|TRBD1|NA
CASSPGTEIYNEQFF
TGCGCCAGCAGCCCCGGGACAGAAATATACAATGAGCAGTTCTTC
>TRBJ2-7|TRBV5-6|NA|once
CASSFSSGAAYEQYF
TGTGCCAGCAGCTTTAGTTCGGGGGCCGCCTACGAGCAGTACTTC
>TRBJ2-1|TRBV4-1|NA|NA
CASRLSLGGLSYNEQFF
TGCGCCAGCAGACTGTCCTTGGGGGGACTCTCCTACAATGAGCAGTTCTTC
>TRBJ1-2|TRBV19|NA|NA
CASATGNYGYTF
TGTGCCAGCGCAACAGGAAACTATGGCTACACCTTC
>TRBJ1-1|TRBV29-1|NA|NA
CSVTAGEAFF
TGCAGCGTGACTGCAGGAGAAGCTTTCTTT
>TRBJ2-2|TRBV30|TRBD1|NA
CASEWTGGPGGELFF
TGTGCCTCGGAATGGACAGGGGGACCGGGCGGGGAGCTGTTTTTT
>TRBJ2-7|TRBV5-1|TRBD1|NA
CASSGGQGDYEQYF
TGCGCCAGCAGCGGGGGACAGGGGGACTACGAGCAGTACTTC
>TRBJ2-5|TRBV9|NA|NA
CASSGLQETQYF
TGTGCCAGCAGCGGACTACAAGAGACCCAGTACTTC
>TRBJ2-3|TRBV5-4|NA|NA
CASSPWRGAGDTQYF
TGTGCCAGCAGCCCTTGGCGGGGAGCAGGTGATACGCAGTATTTT
>TRBJ2-1|TRBV19|TRBD1|NA
CASSEDRGLWNEQFF
TGTGCCAGTAGTGAGGACAGGGGGCTGTGGAATGAGCAGTTCTTC
>TRBJ1-2|TRBV7-9|NA|NA
CASSLALEEFGGGYTF
TGTGCCAGCAGCTTAGCGCTAGAGGAGTTTGGTGGCGGCTACACCTTC
>TRBJ2-1|TRBV5-1|TRBD2|NA
CASSLEASGSNEQFF
TGCGCCAGCAGCTTAGAGGCTAGCGGGAGCAATGAGCAGTTCTTC
>TRBJ1-5|TRBV27|NA|once
CASTTGGGGQPQHF
TGTGCCAGCACCACCGGGGGCGGAGGTCAGCCCCAGCATTTT
>TRBJ2-5|TRBV19|NA|NA
CASSIWAKETQYF
TGTGCCAGTAGTATCTGGGCCAAAGAGACCCAGTACTTC
>TRBJ1-1|TRBV5-4|NA|NA
CASGWNLDQTEAFF
TGTGCCAGCGGCTGGAATTTGGATCAAACTGAAGCTTTCTTT
>TRBJ1-2|TRBV5-1|NA|NA
CASSKRDINGYTF
TGCGCCAGCAGCAAAAGGGACATCAATGGCTACACCTTC
>TRBJ2-7|TRBV25-1|NA|once
CASSEDNSYEQYF
TGTGCCAGCAGTGAAGATAACTCCTACGAGCAGTACTTC
>TRBJ2-7|TRBV13|NA|few
CASRERDSYEQYF
TGTGCCAGCAGGGAACGGGACTCCTACGAGCAGTACTTC
>TRBJ2-1|TRBV7-9|TRBD2|NA
CASSPPGTSGGGSYNEQFF
TGTGCCAGCAGCCCACCCGGGACTAGCGGGGGGGGCTCCTACAATGAGCAGTTCTTC
>TRBJ2-7|TRBV29-1|NA|NA
CSVTTGSYEQYF
TGCAGCGTCACGACTGGCTCCTACGAGCAGTACTTC
>TRBJ2-7|TRBV27|NA|NA
CASSLYAGRAAYEQYF
TGTGCCAGCAGTTTATACGCAGGGCGGGCAGCCTACGAGCAGTACTTC
>TRBJ2-7|TRBV9|NA|NA
CASSVAGEFTYEQYF
TGTGCCAGCAGCGTAGCGGGCGAGTTTACCTACGAGCAGTACTTC
>TRBJ1-1|TRBV9|NA|NA
CASSAEPSPEAFF
TGTGCCAGCAGCGCAGAGCCAAGCCCTGAAGCTTTCTTT
>TRBJ2-3|TRBV27|TRBD2|NA
CASKTSGDTQYF
TGTGCCAGCAAGACTAGCGGAGATACGCAGTATTTT
>TRBJ2-3|TRBV19|NA|once
CASSDRSGSGEGSADTQYF
TGTGCCAGTAGTGATCGGTCAGGGTCCGGTGAGGGCAGCGCAGATACGCAGTATTTT
>TRBJ1-2|TRBV29-1|TRBD1|NA
CSVPGTDFYTF
TGCAGCGTACCCGGGACAGACTTTTACACCTTC
>TRBJ2-7|TRBV7-9|NA|NA
CASSSGGSYEQYF
TGTGCCAGCAGCTCCGGGGGCTCCTACGAGCAGTACTTC
>TRBJ2-4|TRBV27|NA|NA
CASSLSGSIQYF
TGTGCCAGCAGTTTATCGGGTTCCATTCAGTACTTC
>TRBJ2-7|TRBV12-5|TRBD1|NA
CASGWQGAQDEQYF
TGTGCTAGTGGTTGGCAGGGGGCGCAGGACGAGCAGTACTTC